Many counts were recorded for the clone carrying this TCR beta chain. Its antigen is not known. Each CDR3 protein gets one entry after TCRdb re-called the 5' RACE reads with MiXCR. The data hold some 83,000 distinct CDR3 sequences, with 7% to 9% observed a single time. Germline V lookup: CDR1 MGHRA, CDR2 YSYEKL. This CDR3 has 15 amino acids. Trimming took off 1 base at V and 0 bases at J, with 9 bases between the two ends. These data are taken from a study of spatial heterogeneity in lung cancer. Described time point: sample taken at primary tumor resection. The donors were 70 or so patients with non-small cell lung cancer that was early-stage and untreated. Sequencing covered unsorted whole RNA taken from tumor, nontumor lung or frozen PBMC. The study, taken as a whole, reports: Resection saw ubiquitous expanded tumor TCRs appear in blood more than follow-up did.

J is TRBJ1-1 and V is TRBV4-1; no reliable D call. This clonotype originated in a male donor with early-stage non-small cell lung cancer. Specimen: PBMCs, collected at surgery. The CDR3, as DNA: TGCGCCAGCAGCCAAGTACGTCAATTGAACACTGAAGCTTTCTTT. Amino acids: CASSQVRQLNTEAFF.